The 10 T cell receptor beta chains reported below all come from one sample, sequenced in a study of memory CD4+ T cells and cytomegalovirus serostatus. Only in-frame clones appear in the TCRdb table, and some are missing; sequencing was by immunoSEQ multiplex PCR. The sample records tens of thousands of clones, under 90% being singletons. Single viable CD3+CD4+CD8-CD45RO+ cells were sorted as the memory CD4+ T cells. Material: memory CD4+ T cells from blood. These receptors came from an adult in good health and CMV-seronegative. Some clones in this sample may be carry-over from other donors' samples.

This clone appeared a few times. V is TRBV6-1 and J is TRBJ2-5; a possible D gene is TRBD1 (5 bases). Looked up from germline, CDR1 is MNHNS and CDR2 is SASEGT. The CDR3 consists of 13 residues. V was shortened by 11 bases and J by 4 bases, with 17 bases between the two germline ends. In nucleotides, the CDR3 is TGTGCCCTGAGTTCAGGGATACGAGAGACCCAGTACTTC. Translating it yields CALSSGIRETQYF.

V is TRBV6-4 and J is TRBJ2-3; TRBD2 is a possible D gene (6 bases). Trimming stripped 0 bases from V and 2 bases from J, with 9 bases between. The CDR3 extends over 15 amino acids. Germline CDR1 is MRHNA and CDR2 is SNTAGT. The CDR3 coding sequence is TGTGCCAGCAGTGACTCGGGGGGACCCACAGATACGCAGTATTTT. Its translation: CASSDSGGPTDTQYF.

Points on this clone: Other DNA sequences in the sample encode the same CDR3. CDR3 nucleotides: TGTGCCAGCAGGCAAGGGGGCACAGATACGCAGTATTTT. This translates into CASRQGGTDTQYF. J is TRBJ2-3 and V is TRBV28; D is possibly TRBD1 (5 bases). Germline loops: CDR1 MDHEN, CDR2 SYDVKM. The CDR3 length is 13 residues. Trimming left V 6 bases short and J 1 base short, with 8 bases between.

The V and J genes are TRBV7-9 and TRBJ2-1; 13 positions match TRBD2. The CDR3 runs to 17 residues. V dropped 1 base and J dropped 5; count of bases not matched to a gene: 5. The V gene's germline CDR1 is SEHNR and CDR2 FQNEAQ (reference sequence). Here the CDR3 reads CASSLGTSGRRHNEQFF. DNA of the CDR3: TGTGCCAGCAGCTTAGGGACTAGCGGGAGACGGCACAATGAGCAGTTCTTC.

This clone was detected only a few times. The chain links TRBV15 to TRBJ1-5; D remains unclear. CDR1 is LNHNV and CDR2 is YYDKDF in the germline V gene (reference sequence). V shed 1 base and J shed 6 bases, with 7 bases lying between them. The CDR3 is 13 residues long. CDR3 in DNA: TGTGCCACCAGCAGAGGGGTGGGTCAGCCCCAGCATTTT. The encoded protein is CATSRGVGQPQHF.

This clone was seen a few times. The rearrangement uses TRBV27 and TRBJ1-5; D is uncertain. The CDR3 has 12 amino acids. Trimming stripped 9 bases from V and 4 bases from J, with 10 bases between. The germline gives CDR1 MNHEY, CDR2 SMNVEV (reference sequence). DNA of the CDR3: TGTGCCAGTTCGGAGTTGAATCAGCCCCAGCATTTT. Encoded protein: CASSELNQPQHF.

The chain couples TRBV5-4 to TRBJ1-1; no clear D. The CDR3 is 12 amino acids. Germline V gene data show CDR1 as SGHNT and CDR2 as YYREEE (reference sequence). V was pared by 4 bases and J by 6 bases, with 10 bases between. The chain's CDR3 is CASSLGMAEAFF. The CDR3 nucleotides are TGTGCCAGCAGCCTCGGGATGGCTGAAGCTTTCTTT.

This chain uses TRBV19 with TRBJ1-2, with D unresolved. Trimming took 6 bases from V and 4 from J, leaving 18 bases between them. Looked up from germline, CDR1 is LNHDA and CDR2 is SQIVND (reference sequence). CDR3 size: 15 residues. CDR3 sequence: CASRVGGREFYGYTF. CDR3 DNA: TGTGCCAGTAGGGTGGGAGGCCGTGAATTCTATGGCTACACCTTC.

The chain links TRBV7-6 to TRBJ2-2; 8 nucleotides align to TRBD2. The CDR3 contains 15 residues. Germline values: CDR1 SGHVS, CDR2 FNYEAQ. With 0 bases clipped from V and 4 bases from J, the junction kept 1 base outside the gene matches. The CDR3 region is CASSLAGTSTGELFF. The CDR3 DNA reads TGTGCCAGCAGCTTAGCCGGGACTAGCACCGGGGAGCTGTTTTTT.

The chain employs TRBV27 and TRBJ2-1; 12 bases are a match to TRBD2. The CDR3 loop spans 16 amino acids. Germline V gives CDR1 MNHEY, CDR2 SMNVEV (reference sequence). The V segment lost 5 bases and the J segment 6 bases; nucleotides outside the gene matches: 8. The DNA of the CDR3 is TGTGCCAGCAGTGAGTCCCTAGCGGGAGGGCTCAATGAGCAGTTCTTC. Its protein product is CASSESLAGGLNEQFF.